One sample yielded the 5 T cell receptor beta chains listed below, sequenced in a study of regulatory T cells in long-lasting Graves disease. Specified time point: newly diagnosed GD, antithyroid drugs for less than 3 months. RNA isolated from PBMCs was used to make the TCR library. The authors built TCR beta libraries using iRepertoire HTBI primers and Arm-PCR of CDR3 regions. A single record per CDR3 protein comes from TCRdb applying MiXCR to the multiplex PCR reads. In the table there are about 610,000 distinct CDR3 sequences, around 15% of which are singletons. In addition, the sample was reused for a study of T cells in Graves' hyperthyroidism and ophthalmopathy.

The specimen was peripheral blood mononuclear cells (PBMCs), collected at new diagnosis, from a patient treated with antithyroid drugs. All receptors derive from a man between 18 and 29 years old with Graves disease.

This clonotype was detected only a few times. The chain combines TRBV28 with TRBJ2-5; maybe TRBD2 (6 bases). Trimming cost V 7 bases and J 4 bases, with 16 bases left between them. From germline, CDR1 is MDHEN and CDR2 SYDVKM. The CDR3 is made up of 14 amino acids. CDR3 nucleotides: TGTGCCAGCATCCCGGGTTACGGGGGAGAGACCCAGTACTTC. Translation: CASIPGYGGETQYF.

V usage is TRBV10-3 and J usage is TRBJ2-1; 9 nucleotides align to TRBD2. Trimming took 7 bases from V and 10 from J; bases not matched to a gene: 11. The CDR3 totals 14 residues. The germline V gene encodes CDR1 ENHRY and CDR2 SYGVKD. The CDR3 loop is CAIMEREEKGEQFF. In DNA form, the CDR3 reads TGTGCCATCATGGAGCGGGAGGAAAAAGGGGAGCAGTTCTTC.

V is TRBV5-1 and J is TRBJ2-7; 10 nucleotides line up with TRBD1. V gave up 3 bases and J gave up 2 bases; unmatched junction bases: 5. Germline loops: CDR1 SGHRS, CDR2 YFSETQ. The CDR3 totals 15 residues. CDR3 nucleotides: TGCGCCAGCAGCTCCTTAGGGACAGGGGCCTACGAGCAGTACTTC. Its protein product is CASSSLGTGAYEQYF.

In this sample, this clonotype turned up many times. The rearrangement links TRBV20-1 to TRBJ2-3; tentatively, D is TRBD1 (6 bases). The CDR3 spans 14 residues. Germline V CDR1 and CDR2: DFQATT, SNEGSKA (reference sequence). Trimming took off 2 bases at V and 4 bases at J, with 13 bases between the two ends. Written as DNA, the CDR3 is TGCAGTGCTAGACAGGGGCCTGAAGCAGATACGCAGTATTTT. The encoded protein is CSARQGPEADTQYF.

This clonotype was detected a few times. The chain combines TRBV11-3 with TRBJ2-2; the match to TRBD2 covers 9 bases. The V gene end was trimmed by 0 bases and the J gene end by 4 bases; junction bases not matched to a gene: 3. Germline V gives CDR1 SGHNT, CDR2 YENEEA. This CDR3 has 16 amino acids. The DNA for the CDR3 is TGTGCCAGCAGCTTAGATAGCGGGAGAGGCACCGGGGAGCTGTTTTTT. This encodes CASSLDSGRGTGELFF.